One sample yielded the 2 T cell receptor beta chains listed below, sequenced in a study of control samples from healthy donors and cancer patients. Produced via immunoSEQ multiplex PCR; TCRdb's table is partial and in-frame only. The repertoire holds about 95,000 clones, about 88% seen once, with around an eighth in the top ten. The source material was blood. Source of these receptors: a woman in her 70s in good health.

The V call is TRBV10-3, the J call TRBJ1-3; D remains unclear. The germline V and J ends were trimmed by 3 bases and 0 bases, with 9 bases remaining between them. The length of the CDR3 is 15 residues. CDR1 is ENHRY, CDR2 SYGVKD, per germline. CDR3 sequence: CAISDTVSSGNTIYF. In nucleotides, the CDR3 is TGTGCCATCAGTGATACAGTGAGCTCTGGAAACACCATATATTTT.

V is TRBV14 and J is TRBJ1-6; 11 bases line up with TRBD1. This CDR3 contains 15 residues. Trimming cost V 2 bases and J 10 bases; bases outside gene matches: 4. Germline lookup yields CDR1 SGHDN and CDR2 FVKESK. The CDR3 reads CASSQRTGGNSPLHF. The CDR3 region has the DNA TGTGCCAGCAGCCAACGGACAGGGGGCAACTCACCCCTCCACTTT.